The entry below gives a single T cell receptor beta chain sequence along with its context. This CDR3 spans 14 amino acids. V lost 3 bases and J lost 7; bases outside the gene matches: 8. The germline V gene encodes CDR1 SGHTA and CDR2 FQGNSA. The entry originates in a study of shared clonotypes between healthy human individuals. Repertoires were generated with immunoSEQ multiplex PCR, while TCRdb's copy carries only in-frame clones and drops some. The table has about 1 million clones, about three quarters seen once. The chain couples TRBV7-2 to TRBJ1-2; 7 bases map to TRBD1. The receptor comes from a man younger than 35 in good health. Sequencing was done on a sample of memory CD4+ T cells sorted from blood. Specified subset: CD45RA-negative fraction. This CDR3 reads CASSLPGQLSGYTF. CDR3 bases: TGTGCCAGCAGCTTGCCGGGACAGCTTTCTGGCTACACCTTC.